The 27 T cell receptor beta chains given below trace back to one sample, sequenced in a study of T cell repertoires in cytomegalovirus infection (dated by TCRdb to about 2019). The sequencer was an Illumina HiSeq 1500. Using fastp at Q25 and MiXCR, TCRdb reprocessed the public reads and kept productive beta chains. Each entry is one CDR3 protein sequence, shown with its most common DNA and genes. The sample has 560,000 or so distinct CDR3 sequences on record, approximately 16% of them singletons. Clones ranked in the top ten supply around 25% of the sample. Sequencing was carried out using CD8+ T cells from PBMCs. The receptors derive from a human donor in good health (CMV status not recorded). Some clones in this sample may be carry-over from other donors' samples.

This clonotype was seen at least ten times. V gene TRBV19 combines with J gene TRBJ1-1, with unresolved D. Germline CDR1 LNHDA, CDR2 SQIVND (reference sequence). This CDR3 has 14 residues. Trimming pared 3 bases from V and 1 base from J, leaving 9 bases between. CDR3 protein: CASSISKTNTEAFF. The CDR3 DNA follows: TGTGCCAGTAGTATTTCGAAGACGAACACTGAAGCTTTCTTT.

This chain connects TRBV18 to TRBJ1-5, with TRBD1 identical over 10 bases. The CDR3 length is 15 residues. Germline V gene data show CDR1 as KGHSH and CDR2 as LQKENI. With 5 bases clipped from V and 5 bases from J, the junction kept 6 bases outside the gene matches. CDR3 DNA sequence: TGTGCCAGCTCAGCGGACAGGGGGTTTTATCAGCCCCAGCATTTT. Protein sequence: CASSADRGFYQPQHF.

The CDR3: CASSSHGTPFGNEQFF. As DNA, the CDR3 is TGTGCCAGTAGTTCACACGGGACTCCCTTTGGAAATGAGCAGTTCTTC. V and J are TRBV19 and TRBJ2-1, with D possibly matching TRBD2 (6 bases). This CDR3 has 16 amino acids. The germline CDR1 and CDR2 sequences are LNHDA and SQIVND (reference sequence). Trimming pared 5 bases from V and 7 bases from J, leaving 21 bases between.

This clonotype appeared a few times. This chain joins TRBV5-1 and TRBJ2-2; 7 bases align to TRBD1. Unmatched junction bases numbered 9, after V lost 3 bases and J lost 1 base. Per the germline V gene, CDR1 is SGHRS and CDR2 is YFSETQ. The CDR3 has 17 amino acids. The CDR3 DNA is TGCGCCAGCAGCTCGGGGACAGATTATAAGAACACCGGGGAGCTGTTTTTT. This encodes CASSSGTDYKNTGELFF.

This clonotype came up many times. CDR3 region: CASSVGPEAFF. The CDR3 DNA reads as TGTGCCAGCTCAGTGGGGCCTGAAGCTTTCTTT. The chain is built from TRBV12-3 or TRBV12-4 and TRBJ1-1; tentative D call: TRBD1 (5 bases). CDR3 length equals 11 residues. With 8 bases removed from V and 6 bases from J, the gap between germline ends came to 10 bases.

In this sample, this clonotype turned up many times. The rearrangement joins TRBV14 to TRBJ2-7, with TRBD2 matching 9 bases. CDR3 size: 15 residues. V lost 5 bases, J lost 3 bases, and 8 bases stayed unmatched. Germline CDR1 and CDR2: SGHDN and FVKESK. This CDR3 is CASSVDGSGGYEQYF. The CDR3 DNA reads TGTGCCAGCAGCGTGGATGGTAGCGGGGGCTACGAGCAGTACTTC.

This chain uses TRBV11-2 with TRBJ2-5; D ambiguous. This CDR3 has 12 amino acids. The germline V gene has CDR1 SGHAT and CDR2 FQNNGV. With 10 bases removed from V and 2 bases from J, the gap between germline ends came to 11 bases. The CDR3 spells CATGGIQETQYF. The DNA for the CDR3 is TGTGCCACTGGTGGCATACAAGAGACCCAGTACTTC.

The CDR3 sequence: CASSIIRGLPYTEAFF. The CDR3 region has the DNA TGTGCCAGCAGTATAATCCGGGGCCTCCCATACACTGAAGCTTTCTTT. The chain couples TRBV27 to TRBJ1-1, with a possible D match to TRBD1 (5 bases). Germline CDR1 and CDR2: MNHEY and SMNVEV (reference sequence). V shed 5 bases and J shed 3 bases, with 19 bases lying between them. The CDR3 covers 16 residues.

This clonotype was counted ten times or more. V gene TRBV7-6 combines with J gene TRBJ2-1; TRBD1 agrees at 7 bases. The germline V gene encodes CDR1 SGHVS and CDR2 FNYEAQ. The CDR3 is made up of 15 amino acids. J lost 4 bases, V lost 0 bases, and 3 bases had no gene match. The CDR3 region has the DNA TGTGCCAGCAGCTTAGCCGGGACAGCATACAATGAGCAGTTCTTC. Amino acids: CASSLAGTAYNEQFF.

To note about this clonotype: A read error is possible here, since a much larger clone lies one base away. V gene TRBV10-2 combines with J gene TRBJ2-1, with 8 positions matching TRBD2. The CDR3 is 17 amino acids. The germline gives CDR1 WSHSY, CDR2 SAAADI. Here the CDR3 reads CARSESSVAGWYNEQFF. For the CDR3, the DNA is TGCGCCAGAAGTGAGTCCTCGGTAGCGGGATGGTACAATGAGCAGTTCTTC.

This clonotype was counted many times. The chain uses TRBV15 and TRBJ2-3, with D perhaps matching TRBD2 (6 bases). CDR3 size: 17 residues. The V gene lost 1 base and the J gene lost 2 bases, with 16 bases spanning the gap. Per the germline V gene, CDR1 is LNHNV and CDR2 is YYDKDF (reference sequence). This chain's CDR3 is CATSRVMVLALTDTQYF. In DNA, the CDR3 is TGTGCCACCAGCAGAGTTATGGTTCTAGCGCTCACAGATACGCAGTATTTT.

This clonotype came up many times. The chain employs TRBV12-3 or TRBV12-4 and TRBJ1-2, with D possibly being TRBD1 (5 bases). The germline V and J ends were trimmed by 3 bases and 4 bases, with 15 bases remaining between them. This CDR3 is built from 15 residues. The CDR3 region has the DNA TGTGCCAGCAGTTTCTCCGGGACGAAAGGCTATGGCTACACCTTC. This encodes CASSFSGTKGYGYTF.

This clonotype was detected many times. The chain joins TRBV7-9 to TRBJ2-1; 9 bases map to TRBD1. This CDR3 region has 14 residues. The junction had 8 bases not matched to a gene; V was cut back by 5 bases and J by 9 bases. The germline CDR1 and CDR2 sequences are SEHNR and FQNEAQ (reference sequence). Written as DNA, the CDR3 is TGTGCCAGCAGCGGGCGGACAGGGGAGGGTGAGCAGTTCTTC. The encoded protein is CASSGRTGEGEQFF.

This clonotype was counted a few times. This chain's CDR3 is CATSWSDGELFF. Written as DNA, the CDR3 is TGTGCCACCAGCTGGAGTGACGGGGAGCTGTTTTTT. This chain connects TRBV15 to TRBJ2-2; D call uncertain. Per germline, CDR1 LNHNV and CDR2 YYDKDF (reference sequence). The CDR3 covers 12 residues. V gave up 5 bases and J gave up 7 bases, with 8 bases separating them.

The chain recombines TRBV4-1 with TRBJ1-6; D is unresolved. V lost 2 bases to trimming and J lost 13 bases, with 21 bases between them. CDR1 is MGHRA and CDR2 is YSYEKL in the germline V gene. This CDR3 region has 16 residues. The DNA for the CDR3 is TGCGCCAGCAGCCAACCTAGGACCGTTGGTCCCGGGCCCCTCCACTTT. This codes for CASSQPRTVGPGPLHF.

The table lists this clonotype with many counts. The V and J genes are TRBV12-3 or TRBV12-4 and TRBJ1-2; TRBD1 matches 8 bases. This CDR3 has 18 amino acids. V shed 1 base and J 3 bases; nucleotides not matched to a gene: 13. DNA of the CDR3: TGTGCCAGCAGTTTAGGAGGACAGGGAGATAAGGTAGACTATGGCTACACCTTC. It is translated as CASSLGGQGDKVDYGYTF.

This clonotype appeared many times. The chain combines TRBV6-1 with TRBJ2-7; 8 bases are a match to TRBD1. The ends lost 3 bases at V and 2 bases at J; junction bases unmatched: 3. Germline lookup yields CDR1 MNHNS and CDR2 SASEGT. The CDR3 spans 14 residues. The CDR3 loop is CASSDSQGAYEQYF. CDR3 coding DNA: TGTGCCAGCAGTGACTCACAGGGGGCCTACGAGCAGTACTTC.

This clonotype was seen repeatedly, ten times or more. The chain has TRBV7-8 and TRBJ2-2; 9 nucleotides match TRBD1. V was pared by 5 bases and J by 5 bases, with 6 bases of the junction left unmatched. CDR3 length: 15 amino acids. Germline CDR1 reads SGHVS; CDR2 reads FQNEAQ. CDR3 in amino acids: CASSLGTGFTGELFF. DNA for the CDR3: TGTGCCAGCAGCCTAGGGACAGGGTTTACCGGGGAGCTGTTTTTT.

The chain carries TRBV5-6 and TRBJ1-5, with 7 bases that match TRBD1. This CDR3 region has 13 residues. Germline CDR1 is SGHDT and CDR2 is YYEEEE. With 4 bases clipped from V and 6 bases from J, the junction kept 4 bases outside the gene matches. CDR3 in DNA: TGTGCCAGCAGCCCGGCAGGGGGTCAGCCCCAGCATTTT. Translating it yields CASSPAGGQPQHF.

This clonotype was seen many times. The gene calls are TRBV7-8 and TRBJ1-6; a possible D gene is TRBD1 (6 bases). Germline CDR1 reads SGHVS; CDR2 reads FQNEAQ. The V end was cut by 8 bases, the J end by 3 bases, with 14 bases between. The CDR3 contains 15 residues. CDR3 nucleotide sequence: TGTGCCAGCGGACAGAGATCTTTCTATAATTCACCCCTCCACTTT. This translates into CASGQRSFYNSPLHF. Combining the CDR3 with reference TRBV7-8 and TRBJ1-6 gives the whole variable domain GAGVSQSPRYKVAKRGQDVALRCDPISGHVSLFWYQQALGQGPEFLTYFQNEAQLDKSGLPSDRFFAERPEGSVSTLKIQRTQQEDSAVYLCASGQRSFYNSPLHFGNGTRLTVT.

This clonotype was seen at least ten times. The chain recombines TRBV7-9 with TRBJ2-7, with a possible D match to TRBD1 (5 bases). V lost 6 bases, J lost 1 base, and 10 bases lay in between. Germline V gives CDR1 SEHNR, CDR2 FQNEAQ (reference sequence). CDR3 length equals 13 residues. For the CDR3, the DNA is TGTGCCAGCAGTCACGCAGGGTCCTACGAGCAGTACTTC. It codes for CASSHAGSYEQYF.

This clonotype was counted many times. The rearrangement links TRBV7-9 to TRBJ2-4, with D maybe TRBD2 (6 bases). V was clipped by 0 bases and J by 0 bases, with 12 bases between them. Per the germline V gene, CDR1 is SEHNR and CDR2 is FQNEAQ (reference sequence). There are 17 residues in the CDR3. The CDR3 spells CASSLAKEGVAKNIQYF. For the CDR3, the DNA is TGTGCCAGCAGCTTAGCCAAGGAGGGAGTAGCCAAAAACATTCAGTACTTC.

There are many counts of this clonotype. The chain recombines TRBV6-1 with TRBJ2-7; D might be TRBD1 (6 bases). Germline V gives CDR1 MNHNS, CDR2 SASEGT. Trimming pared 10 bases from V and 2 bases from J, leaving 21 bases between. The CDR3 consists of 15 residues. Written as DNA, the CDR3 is TGTGCCACCCACTCGGGCAGGGGCTGGCCCTACGAGCAGTACTTC. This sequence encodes CATHSGRGWPYEQYF.

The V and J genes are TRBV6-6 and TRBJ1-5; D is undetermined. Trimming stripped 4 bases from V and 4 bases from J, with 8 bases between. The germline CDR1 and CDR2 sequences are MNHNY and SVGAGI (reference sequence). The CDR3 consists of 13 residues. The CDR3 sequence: CASSSDQNQPQHF. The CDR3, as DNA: TGTGCCAGCAGTTCGGATCAGAATCAGCCCCAGCATTTT.

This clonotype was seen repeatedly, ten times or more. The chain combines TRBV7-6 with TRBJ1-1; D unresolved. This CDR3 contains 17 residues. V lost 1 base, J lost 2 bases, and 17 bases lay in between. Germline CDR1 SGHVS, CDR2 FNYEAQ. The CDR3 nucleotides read TGTGCCAGCAGCTTAGTATCCCCAGGCCGGGGAAACACTGAAGCTTTCTTT. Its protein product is CASSLVSPGRGNTEAFF.

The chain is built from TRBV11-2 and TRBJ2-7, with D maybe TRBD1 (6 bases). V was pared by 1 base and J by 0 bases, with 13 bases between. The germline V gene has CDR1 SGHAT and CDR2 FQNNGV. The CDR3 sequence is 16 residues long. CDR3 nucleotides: TGTGCCAGCAGCTTAGGTGACAGGCCCTTCTCCTACGAGCAGTACTTC. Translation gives CASSLGDRPFSYEQYF.

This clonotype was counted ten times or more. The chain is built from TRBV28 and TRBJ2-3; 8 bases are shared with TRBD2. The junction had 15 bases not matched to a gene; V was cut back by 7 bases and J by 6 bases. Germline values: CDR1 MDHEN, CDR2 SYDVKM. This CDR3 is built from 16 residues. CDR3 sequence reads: CASKRKRTPGGDTQYF. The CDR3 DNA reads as TGTGCCAGCAAGAGGAAGCGGACCCCGGGGGGGGATACGCAGTATTTT.